This TCR beta chain appears in the sequencing data of a study of shared clonotypes between healthy human individuals. Findings and limits, study-wide: Larger estimated richness was generally recorded for naive subsets relative to memory subsets. Non-shared clonotypes showed lower generation probabilities than clonotypes common to all four donors.

Worth noting for this clone: The antigen is unknown.

CD45RO-negative, CCR7-selected cells formed the naive CD8 fraction, which excluded terminally differentiated effector memory CD45RA+ cells. Sorted subsets were amplified in replicate PCRs using approximately 200 ng DNA, about 30,000 T cell genomes. Only in-frame clones appear in the TCRdb table, and some are missing; sequencing was by immunoSEQ multiplex PCR. The data contain about 2.1 million clones, around 93% of them singletons. Material: naive CD8+ T cells from PBMCs. The sequence was obtained from a young man in good health. Some clones in this sample may be carry-over from other donors' samples.

The CDR3 DNA follows: TGTGCCAGCGACGGACATGGAAGGGAAAAACTGTTTTTT. It is translated as CASDGHGREKLFF. V is TRBV7-9 and J is TRBJ1-4; TRBD1 might be the D (5 bases). The germline V gene encodes CDR1 SEHNR and CDR2 FQNEAQ (reference sequence). The ends were cut back, 8 bases at V and 8 bases at J, with 15 bases in the middle. This CDR3 region has 13 residues. The whole variable domain, filled in from reference TRBV7-9 and TRBJ1-4, reads DTGVSQNPRHKITKRGQNVTFRCDPISEHNRLYWYRQTLGQGPEFLTYFQNEAQLEKSRLLSDRFSAERPKGSFSTLEIQRTEQGDSAMYLCASDGHGREKLFFGSGTQLSVL.